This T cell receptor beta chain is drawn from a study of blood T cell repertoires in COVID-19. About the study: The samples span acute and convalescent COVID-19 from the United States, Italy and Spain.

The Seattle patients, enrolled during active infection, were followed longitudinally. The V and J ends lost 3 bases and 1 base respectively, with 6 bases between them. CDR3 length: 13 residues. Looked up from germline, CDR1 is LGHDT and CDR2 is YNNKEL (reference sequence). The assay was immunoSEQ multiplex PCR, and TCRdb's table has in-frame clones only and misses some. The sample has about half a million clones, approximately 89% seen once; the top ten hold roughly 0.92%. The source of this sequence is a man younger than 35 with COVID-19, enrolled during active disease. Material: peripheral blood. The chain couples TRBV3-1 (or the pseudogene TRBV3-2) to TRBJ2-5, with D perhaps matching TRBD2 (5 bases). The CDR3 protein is CASSQRAQETQYF. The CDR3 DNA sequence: TGTGCCAGCAGCCAGCGGGCCCAAGAGACCCAGTACTTC.